These T cell receptor beta chains were read from a single sample in a study of identical twins. TCRdb re-analysed the 5' RACE reads in MiXCR, keeping a single row per CDR3 protein. The table has 600,000 to 800,000 distinct CDR3 sequences, 21% seen once. This sample was also put to use in a study of T cells expressing NK-cell markers.

The sample was PBMCs. The receptors here all came from a woman aged 18-29 years in good health. CDR3s include the opening cysteine and the closing phenylalanine or tryptophan. The D gene is left open where the match is weak. Expanded clones are given a class, and other clones once, few, many or no size at all.

clone size	J gene	D gene	V gene	CDR3 protein	CDR3 DNA
NA	TRBJ2-2	NA	TRBV20-1	CSARDSRKATGELFF	TGCAGTGCTAGAGATAGTAGGAAGGCCACCGGGGAGCTGTTTTTT
NA	TRBJ1-2	NA	TRBV2	CANHLGGGEEYGYTF	TGTGCCAACCACCTCGGAGGGGGGGAGGAGTATGGCTACACCTTC
many	TRBJ2-7	NA	TRBV6-6	CASSSTSQYEQYF	TGTGCCAGCAGTTCTACTAGCCAATACGAGCAGTACTTC
NA	TRBJ1-1	NA	TRBV9	CASSVTGRRNTEAFF	TGTGCCAGCAGCGTTACAGGGCGCAGGAACACTGAAGCTTTCTTT
NA	TRBJ2-7	TRBD1	TRBV18	CASSPSGQAYEQYF	TGTGCCAGCTCACCAAGCGGACAGGCCTACGAGCAGTACTTC
NA	TRBJ2-7	TRBD1	TRBV20-1	CSASRTGAHEQYF	TGCAGTGCTAGCCGGACAGGTGCCCACGAGCAGTACTTC
NA	TRBJ1-2	NA	TRBV28	CASSLNRIYGYTF	TGTGCCAGCAGTTTAAACAGGATCTATGGCTACACCTTC
few	TRBJ2-5	NA	TRBV7-2	CASSLALVRVDF	TGTGCCAGCAGCTTAGCGCTCGTCCGAGTAGACTTC
few	TRBJ2-7	NA	TRBV29-1	CSVEAPGLLSEQYF	TGCAGCGTTGAAGCCCCGGGGTTGCTAAGCGAGCAGTACTTC
few	TRBJ2-1	NA	TRBV13	CASSSLWRRGYNEQFF	TGTGCCAGCAGCTCCCTTTGGAGAAGGGGGTACAATGAGCAGTTCTTC
NA	TRBJ1-5	NA	TRBV12-3/TRBV12-4	CASSFDGDPQHF	TGTGCCAGCAGTTTCGATGGGGACCCCCAGCATTTT
NA	TRBJ1-2	NA	TRBV30	CAWKTGLGYTF	TGTGCCTGGAAAACAGGGCTAGGCTACACCTTC
few	TRBJ2-3	TRBD1	TRBV7-2	CASTQTGIDTQYF	TGTGCCAGCACGCAGACAGGGATCGATACGCAGTATTTT
many	TRBJ2-3	NA	TRBV20-1	CSASVGQLTDTQYF	TGCAGTGCTAGTGTCGGACAGCTGACAGATACGCAGTATTTT
NA	TRBJ2-4	NA	TRBV25-1	CASSEWGSGLAKNIQYF	TGTGCCAGCAGTGAATGGGGGAGTGGGCTAGCCAAAAACATTCAGTACTTC
few	TRBJ1-6	TRBD1	TRBV9	CASSGGTGGDSPLHF	TGTGCCAGCAGCGGCGGGACAGGGGGCGATTCACCCCTCCACTTT
NA	TRBJ1-2	NA	TRBV27	CASSLGRVGGYTF	TGTGCCAGCAGTTTAGGCAGGGTTGGTGGCTACACCTTC
few	TRBJ2-5	NA	TRBV2	CASSVRSGETQYF	TGTGCCAGCAGCGTGCGGAGTGGGGAGACCCAGTACTTC
few	TRBJ2-7	NA	TRBV6-1	CASSPLFRDALEEQYF	TGTGCCAGCAGCCCCCTTTTCCGGGACGCCCTTGAGGAGCAGTACTTC
NA	TRBJ1-2	TRBD1	TRBV7-9	CASSPDWTGWRGYTF	TGTGCCAGCAGCCCCGATTGGACAGGGTGGCGTGGCTACACCTTC
NA	TRBJ1-2	NA	TRBV20-1	CRGDMGGLDYGYTF	TGCAGGGGTGACATGGGGGGATTAGACTATGGCTACACCTTC
NA	TRBJ1-1	NA	TRBV5-3	CARSVNTEAFF	TGTGCCAGAAGCGTCAACACTGAAGCTTTCTTT
few	TRBJ2-1	NA	TRBV7-2	CASSFAAPTYNEQFF	TGTGCCAGCAGCTTCGCAGCCCCTACCTACAATGAGCAGTTCTTC
few	TRBJ2-4	TRBD2	TRBV6-2/TRBV6-3	CASSYGTSGKRNIQYF	TGTGCCAGCAGTTACGGGACTAGCGGGAAAAGAAACATTCAGTACTTC
NA	TRBJ2-5	TRBD2	TRBV12-3/TRBV12-4	CASSLGIAGGETQYF	TGTGCCAGCAGTCTCGGAATAGCGGGAGGCGAGACCCAGTACTTC
NA	TRBJ1-5	NA	TRBV12-3/TRBV12-4	CASSLEISQNQPQHF	TGTGCCAGCAGCCTGGAGATCAGTCAGAATCAGCCCCAGCATTTT
NA	TRBJ2-1	NA	TRBV20-1	CSARDKLHNEQFF	TGCAGTGCTAGAGATAAACTGCACAATGAGCAGTTCTTC
few	TRBJ2-7	NA	TRBV20-1	CSARVGGRYEQYF	TGCAGTGCTCGAGTCGGGGGCCGGTACGAGCAGTACTTC
NA	TRBJ2-5	TRBD2	TRBV20-1	CCARDRGLWASGRFETQYF	TGCTGTGCTAGAGATCGGGGGTTGTGGGCTAGCGGGAGGTTTGAGACCCAGTACTTC
many	TRBJ2-2	NA	TRBV6-1	CASSPGTPNTGELFF	TGTGCCAGCAGCCCCGGGACCCCGAACACCGGGGAGCTGTTTTTT
few	TRBJ2-7	NA	TRBV27	CASTPGPGDYEQYF	TGTGCCAGCACCCCCGGACCGGGGGACTACGAGCAGTACTTC
few	TRBJ2-7	NA	TRBV9	CASSVGSLAPRYEQYF	TGTGCCAGCAGCGTAGGCAGTCTAGCTCCCCGCTACGAGCAGTACTTC
few	TRBJ2-6	NA	TRBV11-2	CASSLEGSGSGANVLTF	TGTGCCAGCAGCTTAGAGGGTTCAGGCTCTGGGGCCAACGTCCTGACTTTC
NA	TRBJ1-6	NA	TRBV5-1	CASSPGDSPLHF	TGCGCCAGCAGCCCGGGCGATTCACCCCTCCACTTT